This T cell receptor (beta chain) was obtained from a study of blood T cell repertoires in COVID-19. About the research overall: Sources were T cells, B-cell-depleted T cells, or PBMCs; the material itself was cDNA or gDNA.

This clone was detected only a few times. Participants, about 18 to 90 years old, spanned around 25 US areas. Original processing methods: Using reference gene primer amplification, nucleated cell counts were estimated. Clones were sequenced by immunoSEQ multiplex PCR, and TCRdb holds only the in-frame ones, with some missing. Clonal size and the V and J genes are those of that table, whereas D and trimming came from the DNA. The sample carries about 200,000 clones, about 83% recorded once. Germline V gene data show CDR1 as MDHEN and CDR2 as SYDVKM. This CDR3 spans 15 amino acids. V was pared by 7 bases and J by 2 bases, with 7 bases of the junction left unmatched.

J is TRBJ1-5 and V is TRBV28; 8 bases align to TRBD1. The sequence derives from a man aged 35 to 55 with acute COVID-19. Sequencing was done on a sample of PBMCs or T cells enriched from blood (not recorded which). CDR3 amino acids: CASTPPGGGNQPQHF. In nucleotides, the CDR3 is TGTGCCAGCACCCCACCAGGGGGCGGCAATCAGCCCCAGCATTTT.